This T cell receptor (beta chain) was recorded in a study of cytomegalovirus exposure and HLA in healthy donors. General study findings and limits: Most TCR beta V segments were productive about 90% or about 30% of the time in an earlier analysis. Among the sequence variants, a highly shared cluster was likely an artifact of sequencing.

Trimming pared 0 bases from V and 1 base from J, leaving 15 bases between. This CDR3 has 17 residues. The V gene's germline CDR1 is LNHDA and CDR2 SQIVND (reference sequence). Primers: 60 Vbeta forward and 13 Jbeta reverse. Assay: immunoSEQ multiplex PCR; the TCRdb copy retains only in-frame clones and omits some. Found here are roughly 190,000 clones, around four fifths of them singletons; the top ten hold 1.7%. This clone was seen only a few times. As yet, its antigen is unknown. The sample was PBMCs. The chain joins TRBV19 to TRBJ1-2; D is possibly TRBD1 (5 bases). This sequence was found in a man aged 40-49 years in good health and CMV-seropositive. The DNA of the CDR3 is TGTGCCAGTAGTATAGATCCAGGGCCGGTAAATAACTATGGCTACACCTTC. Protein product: CASSIDPGPVNNYGYTF.